This entry lists 24 T cell receptor beta chains sequenced from one sample in a study of beta chain features in type 1 diabetes. Notes on the study in general: Shortening that was moderate but significant affected the TCRB CDR3s of Type 1 diabetes patients in all four CD4+ subsets.

No antigen has been assigned to these receptors. The entirety of the isolated RNA underwent reverse transcription, so expressed TCRB transcripts were sequenced. Some clones are missing from TCRdb's copy, which holds only in-frame ones; the method was immunoSEQ multiplex PCR. The sample contains almost 350,000 clones, 9.3% of which appear only once. Sequencing was carried out using central memory CD4+ T cells from blood. The receptors stem from a man younger than 40 with type 1 diabetes.

This clone was detected a few times. The CDR3 DNA reads as TGTGCCAGCTCACGAGGGGGCGGGAAGACCCTCCACTTT. As protein: CASSRGGGKTLHF. V is TRBV18 and J is TRBJ1-6; 7 bases match TRBD1. V shed 4 bases, J shed 14 bases, and the junction held 8 bases outside the gene matches. Per germline, CDR1 KGHSH and CDR2 LQKENI. The CDR3 length is 13 residues.

This clone was counted a few times. The chain combines TRBV7-9 with TRBJ2-2; maybe TRBD1 (6 bases). The CDR3 is 14 amino acids. Germline lookup yields CDR1 SEHNR and CDR2 FQNEAQ (reference sequence). V lost 4 bases, J lost 4 bases, and 10 bases lay in between. CDR3 loop: CASSYHRVTGELFF. CDR3 sequence (DNA): TGTGCCAGCAGCTACCACAGGGTCACCGGGGAGCTGTTTTTT.

This clone has only a few counts. V is TRBV18 and J is TRBJ1-2; no clear D gene. Trimming pared 0 bases from V and 7 bases from J, leaving 12 bases between. The V gene's germline CDR1 is KGHSH and CDR2 LQKENI. This CDR3 is built from 14 residues. CDR3 protein: CASSPPTGRGGYTF. As DNA, the CDR3 is TGTGCCAGCTCACCACCAACTGGGCGGGGTGGCTACACCTTC.

This clone was detected a few times. V is TRBV30 and J is TRBJ1-1; possibly TRBD1 for D (6 bases). V lost 3 bases and J lost 4, with 15 bases in between. The germline gives CDR1 GTSNPN, CDR2 SVGIG (reference sequence). The CDR3 runs to 14 residues. The CDR3 DNA reads as TGTGCCTGGAGGCTGGACAGCATTTTCACTGAAGCTTTCTTT. The encoded protein is CAWRLDSIFTEAFF. The full variable domain, rest sourced from reference TRBV30 and TRBJ1-1, is SQTIHQWPATLVQPVGSPLSLECTVEGTSNPNLYWYRQAAGRGLQLLFYSVGIGQISSEVPQNLSASRPQDRQFILSSKKLLLSDSGFYLCAWRLDSIFTEAFFGQGTRLTVV.

The genes are TRBV29-1 and TRBJ2-7; D gene uncertain. V lost 5 bases and J 1 base, leaving 6 bases between the germline ends. In germline, CDR1 is SQVTM, CDR2 ANQGSEA. This CDR3 has 11 amino acids. Here the CDR3 reads CSVYISYEQYF. Here the CDR3 DNA reads TGCAGCGTTTACATTTCCTACGAGCAGTACTTC.

CDR3 amino acids: CASSRDGAGANVLTF. CDR3 DNA sequence: TGTGCCAGCAGCCGAGACGGCGCTGGGGCCAACGTCCTGACTTTC. The V and J genes are TRBV7-2 and TRBJ2-6, with D unclear. The ends were cut back, 5 bases at V and 2 bases at J, with 10 bases in the middle. There are 15 residues in the CDR3. The germline V gene encodes CDR1 SGHTA and CDR2 FQGNSA.

CDR3 sequence (DNA): TGTGCCAGCAGTTACCCCACAGGGGACTATGGCTACACCTTC. The encoded protein is CASSYPTGDYGYTF. V gene TRBV6-5 combines with J gene TRBJ1-2, with TRBD1 identical over 7 bases. CDR1 and CDR2 (germline): MNHEY, SVGAGI. CDR3 length: 14 residues. J gave up 3 bases and V 2 bases, and 3 bases lay outside the gene matches.

This clone has only a few counts. The chain links TRBV9 to TRBJ1-4, with a possible D match to TRBD1 (5 bases). Germline V gene data show CDR1 as SGDLS and CDR2 as YYNGEE. Trimming shortened V by 2 bases and J by 7 bases, and 12 bases separated the two germline ends. The CDR3 has 14 residues. CDR3 region: CASSVTGAGEKLFF. CDR3 DNA: TGTGCCAGCAGCGTCACAGGCGCAGGTGAAAAACTGTTTTTT.

The gene calls are TRBV29-1 and TRBJ1-4; TRBD1 matches at 8 bases. V was pared by 6 bases and J by 5 bases, with 5 bases of the junction left unmatched. Per the germline V gene, CDR1 is SQVTM and CDR2 is ANQGSEA. The CDR3 contains 13 residues. In nucleotides, the CDR3 is TGCAGCGTCACCCGGACAGGGAATGAAAAACTGTTTTTT. Protein sequence: CSVTRTGNEKLFF.

The chain links TRBV7-2 to TRBJ2-3; D possibly corresponds to TRBD2 (6 bases). Germline V gene sequence: CDR1 SGHTA, CDR2 FQGNSA. V shed 3 bases and J shed 6 bases, with 16 bases lying between them. The CDR3 is made up of 15 amino acids. As DNA, the CDR3 is TGTGCCAGCAGCTTTCCCGGGGACTTCGGGGATACGCAGTATTTT. Translation: CASSFPGDFGDTQYF.

This clone was observed a few times. The J gene is TRBJ2-5, the V gene TRBV11-2; D gene uncertain. The CDR3 loop spans 13 amino acids. Deletions cut 2 bases from V and 5 bases from J, with 9 bases between. CDR1 SGHAT and CDR2 FQNNGV come from the germline V gene. Written as DNA, the CDR3 is TGTGCCAGCAGCTTATCCCTGAGGGAGACCCAGTACTTC. This translates into CASSLSLRETQYF. Based on the CDR3 plus reference TRBV11-2 and TRBJ2-5, the full variable domain is EAGVAQSPRYKIIEKRQSVAFWCNPISGHATLYWYQQILGQGPKLLIQFQNNGVVDDSQLPKDRFSAERLKGVDSTLKIQPAKLEDSAVYLCASSLSLRETQYFGPGTRLLVL.

This clone was observed a handful of times. This chain links TRBV7-2 with TRBJ2-5; D is ambiguous. The V gene lost 1 base and the J gene lost 8 bases, with 17 bases spanning the gap. Germline V gives CDR1 SGHTA, CDR2 FQGNSA. CDR3 length: 15 amino acids. In nucleotides, the CDR3 is TGTGCCAGCAGCTTAGGAGCCGCAGCCCGAGGAACCCAGTACTTC. Its translation is CASSLGAAARGTQYF.

A few counts support this clone. This sequence joins TRBV18 and TRBJ2-4; a possible D gene is TRBD1 (6 bases). V was clipped by 0 bases and J by 8 bases, with 14 bases between them. This CDR3 is 15 amino acids long. Germline lookup yields CDR1 KGHSH and CDR2 LQKENI. The DNA of the CDR3 is TGTGCCAGCTCACCACCGGTAACGGACAGTTACATTCAGTACTTC. Protein: CASSPPVTDSYIQYF.

This clone was picked up a small number of times. V usage is TRBV6-6 and J usage is TRBJ1-2, with D tentatively TRBD1 (6 bases). Germline CDR1 MNHNY, CDR2 SVGAGI (reference sequence). The CDR3 extends over 13 amino acids. V was pared by 6 bases and J by 2 bases, with 10 bases between. Written as DNA, the CDR3 is TGTGCCAGCAGCCCGGACAGCAACTATGGCTACACCTTC. It translates to CASSPDSNYGYTF.

This clone appeared many times. The chain is built from TRBV18 and TRBJ1-5; TRBD1 matches 8 bases. V lost 4 bases and J lost 2; bases outside the gene matches: 4. CDR1 KGHSH and CDR2 LQKENI come from the germline V gene. The CDR3 spans 15 residues. The chain's CDR3 is CASSLQGAGNQPQHF. In DNA form, the CDR3 reads TGTGCCAGCTCACTCCAGGGGGCAGGCAATCAGCCCCAGCATTTT.

This clone was observed a handful of times. Here the CDR3 reads CASSITGGLDSPLHF. Written as DNA, the CDR3 is TGCGCCAGCAGCATTACAGGGGGCTTGGATTCACCCCTCCACTTT. The J gene is TRBJ1-6, the V gene TRBV5-1, with TRBD1 matching over 9 bases. V shed 4 bases, J shed 8 bases, and the junction held 7 bases outside the gene matches. Looked up from germline, CDR1 is SGHRS and CDR2 is YFSETQ. CDR3 size: 15 residues.

The chain is built from TRBV6-1 and TRBJ2-7; D not resolved. This CDR3 is built from 14 residues. V was trimmed by 5 bases and J by 3 bases, leaving 14 bases between them. The V gene's germline CDR1 is MNHNS and CDR2 SASEGT. DNA for the CDR3: TGTGCCAGCAGTAGTATAGGTCGGATCTACGAGCAGTACTTC. Amino acids: CASSSIGRIYEQYF.

The rearrangement uses TRBV7-2 and TRBJ1-2, with 9 bases fitting TRBD1. CDR3 length: 14 amino acids. Germline CDR1 SGHTA, CDR2 FQGNSA. V dropped 5 bases and J dropped 3; count of bases not matched to a gene: 4. The CDR3 nucleotides read TGTGCCAGCAGCCAACGACAGGGGGACTATGGCTACACCTTC. Translating gives CASSQRQGDYGYTF.

This sequence joins TRBV11-2 and TRBJ1-5; 9 positions match TRBD1. The J segment lost 3 bases and the V segment lost 7 bases, leaving 10 bases of the junction unmatched. This CDR3 spans 16 amino acids. CDR1 SGHAT and CDR2 FQNNGV come from the germline V gene. The CDR3 DNA reads TGTGCCAGCACCTCCGGGACAGGGACCTCCAATCAGCCCCAGCATTTT. Translated: CASTSGTGTSNQPQHF.

This clone was seen only a few times. The chain combines TRBV7-9 with TRBJ1-6; tentatively, D is TRBD1 (5 bases). V dropped 5 bases and J dropped 6 bases, with 11 bases sitting between them. The CDR3 covers 14 residues. Germline loops: CDR1 SEHNR, CDR2 FQNEAQ (reference sequence). The DNA of the CDR3 is TGTGCCAGCAGCACCGGGACGGTTAATTCACCCCTCCACTTT. It codes for CASSTGTVNSPLHF.

This chain uses TRBV4-3 with TRBJ2-1, with 13 bases fitting TRBD2. V lost 1 base, J lost 8 bases, and 8 bases stayed unmatched. This CDR3 comprises 17 residues. Germline V gene lookup returns CDR1 LGHNA and CDR2 YSLEER. The CDR3 is CASSQGLAGGRGYEQFF. The CDR3 DNA follows: TGCGCCAGCAGCCAAGGACTAGCGGGGGGCCGTGGGTATGAGCAGTTCTTC.

V and J are TRBV9 and TRBJ2-5; D is undetermined. Trimming cost V 0 bases and J 2 bases, with 14 bases left between them. This CDR3 contains 16 residues. The germline CDR1 and CDR2 sequences are SGDLS and YYNGEE. Written as DNA, the CDR3 is TGTGCCAGCAGCGTAGGGGCGGCGACCCTTCAAGAGACCCAGTACTTC. Translation: CASSVGAATLQETQYF.

The table lists this clone with many counts. DNA for the CDR3: TGCGCCAGCAGTGATATTACGGGGATGAACACCGGGGAGCTGTTTTTT. Amino acids: CASSDITGMNTGELFF. This sequence joins TRBV10-1 and TRBJ2-2; D possibly corresponds to TRBD2 (5 bases). Per germline, CDR1 WNHNN and CDR2 SYGVQD (reference sequence). V was clipped by 3 bases and J by 1 base, with 12 bases between them. The CDR3 is 16 residues long.

This clone has a handful of counts. This chain connects TRBV5-1 to TRBJ1-1; no reliable D call. This CDR3 has 13 residues. Trimming removed 1 base from V and 5 bases from J, with 9 bases in between. In germline, CDR1 is SGHRS, CDR2 YFSETQ. In DNA, the CDR3 is TGCGCCAGCAGCTTGTTATGGGAGACTGAAGCTTTCTTT. Translation gives CASSLLWETEAFF.